Listed below are T cell receptor beta chains from one sample, sequenced in a study of ipilimumab plus nivolumab after autologous stem cell transplantation. Generated by immunoSEQ multiplex PCR, the TCRdb table keeps only in-frame clones and is missing some. The data show approximately 17,000 clones, roughly 70% seen once. The source was PBMCs, collected in a trial of ipilimumab plus nivolumab as post-transplant consolidation. The receptors were gathered from a male donor with diffuse large B-cell lymphoma. Both conserved end residues are part of each CDR3. A D gene is named only where the DNA matches it firmly. Clone size is not always given. Where it is, it says once, few, many or a class for expanded clones.

TRBD2,TRBV9,TRBJ2-3,few,CASSLFAGVGSDTQYF,TGTGCCAGCAGCCTCTTTGCGGGAGTAGGGTCAGATACGCAGTATTTT
NA,TRBV5-6,TRBJ1-6,NA,CASSAETNSPLHF,TGTGCCAGCAGCGCCGAGACTAATTCACCCCTCCACTTT
NA,TRBV29-1,TRBJ2-1,NA,CSSKGVADEQFF,TGCAGCTCAAAGGGGGTGGCCGATGAGCAGTTCTTC
NA,TRBV7-8,TRBJ2-5,NA,CASSDFSPRDQETQYF,TGTGCCAGCAGCGACTTCTCCCCCAGGGACCAAGAGACCCAGTACTTC
TRBD1,TRBV5-4,TRBJ1-1,NA,CASRPTGAAMNTEAFF,TGTGCCAGCAGACCGACAGGGGCGGCTATGAACACTGAAGCTTTCTTT
NA,TRBV5-6,TRBJ1-1,NA,CASSFRVGGTEAFF,TGTGCCAGCAGCTTCCGGGTTGGGGGCACTGAAGCTTTCTTT
TRBD2,TRBV2,TRBJ2-1,NA,CASSEELAVLGGQFF,TGTGCCAGCAGTGAAGAGCTAGCGGTACTTGGAGGGCAGTTCTTC
TRBD1,TRBV7-8,TRBJ2-6,NA,CASSSQGAGPGANVLTF,TGTGCCAGCAGCTCCCAGGGGGCCGGGCCTGGGGCCAACGTCCTGACTTTC
TRBD1,TRBV5-6,TRBJ2-7,NA,CASSSYGTGHFPSNYEQYF,TGTGCCAGCAGCTCCTACGGGACAGGACACTTCCCGAGCAATTACGAGCAGTACTTC
TRBD1,TRBV25-1,TRBJ2-7,NA,CASSESGDRSEQYF,TGTGCCAGCAGTGAATCAGGGGACAGAAGCGAGCAGTACTTC
TRBD1,TRBV27,TRBJ1-4,NA,CASSRGGDEKLFF,TGTGCCAGCAGTAGAGGGGGCGATGAAAAACTGTTTTTT
TRBD1,TRBV6-1,TRBJ1-5,NA,CASYTGGNQPQHF,TGTGCCAGCTATACAGGGGGCAATCAGCCCCAGCATTTT
TRBD2,TRBV5-1,TRBJ2-7,NA,CASSFRLAGGNEQYF,TGCGCCAGCAGCTTCCGACTAGCGGGAGGAAACGAGCAGTACTTC
NA,TRBV6-5,TRBJ1-2,few,CASSLPDFQGGYTF,TGTGCCAGCAGTTTACCCGACTTCCAGGGTGGCTACACCTTC
NA,TRBV29-1,TRBJ2-2,NA,CSVGADANTGELFF,TGCAGCGTTGGGGCGGACGCGAACACCGGGGAGCTGTTTTTT
NA,TRBV19,TRBJ1-2,few,CASTKSVPGYGYTF,TGTGCCAGTACCAAATCGGTTCCGGGGTATGGCTACACCTTC
NA,TRBV5-1,TRBJ2-1,NA,CASSLGVNNEQFF,TGCGCCAGCAGTCTGGGGGTGAACAATGAGCAGTTCTTC
TRBD2,TRBV7-9,TRBJ2-1,NA,CASSLALAGSYNEQFF,TGTGCCAGCAGCTTAGCGCTAGCGGGCTCCTACAATGAGCAGTTCTTC
TRBD2,TRBV5-1,TRBJ2-1,NA,CASSFGLAGGQEQFF,TGCGCCAGCAGCTTCGGACTAGCGGGGGGGCAAGAGCAGTTCTTC
NA,TRBV10-3,TRBJ1-3,NA,CAIFQGGTGNTIYF,TGTGCCATCTTTCAAGGGGGGACTGGAAACACCATATATTTT
NA,TRBV6-1,TRBJ1-2,NA,CASSEGRTYGYTF,TGTGCCAGCAGTGAAGGGCGGACCTATGGCTACACCTTC
NA,TRBV5-6,TRBJ2-7,NA,CASSLGAGYYEQYF,TGTGCCAGCAGCTTGGGGGCCGGATACTACGAGCAGTACTTC
NA,TRBV2,TRBJ1-2,NA,CASRAMLGHGYTF,TGTGCCAGCAGGGCAATGCTAGGGCATGGCTACACCTTC
NA,TRBV18,TRBJ1-5,few,CASSPSESNQPQHF,TGTGCCAGCTCACCATCCGAGAGCAATCAGCCCCAGCATTTT
NA,TRBV21-1,TRBJ2-7,NA,CASSGPRDVYEQYF,TGTGCCAGCAGCGGTCCCCGGGACGTCTACGAGCAGTACTTC
NA,TRBV12-5,TRBJ2-2,NA,CASGPRGGGFNTGELFF,TGTGCTAGTGGCCCCCGAGGAGGGGGCTTTAACACCGGGGAGCTGTTTTTT
NA,TRBV5-1,TRBJ2-2,NA,CASSKGLAFGELFF,TGCGCCAGCAGCAAAGGACTGGCTTTTGGAGAGCTGTTTTTT
TRBD1,TRBV30,TRBJ1-2,NA,CAWGTGGGYGYTF,TGTGCCTGGGGGACAGGGGGCGGCTATGGCTACACCTTC
NA,TRBV4-2,TRBJ2-7,NA,CASSQGGTNPYEQYF,TGTGCCAGCAGCCAAGGGGGGACCAATCCCTACGAGCAGTACTTC
NA,TRBV6-1,TRBJ1-1,NA,CASRPRGGWEAFF,TGTGCCAGCAGACCCCGGGGTGGGTGGGAAGCTTTCTTT
NA,TRBV7-2,TRBJ2-1,NA,CASSLDQGEQFF,TGTGCCAGCAGCTTGGATCAGGGTGAGCAGTTCTTC
TRBD1,TRBV19,TRBJ1-2,once,CASSIPGTGGGYTF,TGTGCCAGTAGTATACCCGGGACAGGGGGCGGCTACACCTTC